A single sample gave rise to the 10 T cell receptor beta chains below, sequenced in a study of cytomegalovirus exposure and HLA in healthy donors. Primers: 60 Vbeta forward and 13 Jbeta reverse. Some clones are missing from TCRdb's copy, which holds only in-frame ones; the method was immunoSEQ multiplex PCR. This repertoire shows about 98,000 clones, roughly 70% found once; its top ten account for over 2%. Sequenced material: PBMCs. These receptors all come from a man aged 50 to 60 in good health and CMV-seronegative.

J is TRBJ1-4 and V is TRBV6-5, with unresolved D. There are 13 residues in the CDR3. Deletions cut 4 bases from V and 8 bases from J, with 11 bases between. The germline V gene encodes CDR1 MNHEY and CDR2 SVGAGI. CDR3 nucleotide sequence: TGTGCCAGCAGTTCCCATCCGAGGGAAAAACTGTTTTTT. Its translation is CASSSHPREKLFF.

This sequence joins TRBV5-4 and TRBJ1-2; D remains ambiguous. The germline V gene encodes CDR1 SGHNT and CDR2 YYREEE (reference sequence). The CDR3 has 13 residues. The V end lost 1 base, the J end lost 6 bases, and 10 bases lay between the germline ends. The CDR3 loop reads CASSLIGADGYTF. The CDR3 DNA reads as TGTGCCAGCAGCTTGATTGGAGCGGATGGCTACACCTTC.

Note on this clone: An end of the junction differs from the germline gene, which may be a read error. The chain couples TRBV2 to TRBJ2-5; TRBD1 matches at 7 bases. The CDR3 runs to 14 residues. Germline V lookup: CDR1 SNHLY, CDR2 FYNNEI. The DNA of the CDR3 is TGTGCCGGCAGTGAGGGCAACAGGGGAGAGACCCAGTACTTC. It yields the protein CAGSEGNRGETQYF. Drawing the rest from reference TRBV2 and TRBJ2-5, the complete variable domain is EPEVTQTPSHQVTQMGQEVILRCVPISNHLYFYWYRQILGQKVEFLVSFYNNEISEKSEIFDDQFSVERPDGSNFTLKIRSTKLEDSAMYFCAGSEGNRGETQYFGPGTRLLVL.

The chain combines TRBV10-3 with TRBJ2-3; 9 bases fit TRBD2. The CDR3 sequence is 20 residues long. CDR1 and CDR2 (germline): ENHRY, SYGVKD. V dropped 1 base and J dropped 2; count of bases not matched to a gene: 16. The CDR3 DNA sequence: TGTGCCATCAGTGAGTATCTCCCCTTTGCGGGGGGGACGGCCACAGATACGCAGTATTTT. Amino acid sequence: CAISEYLPFAGGTATDTQYF.

The V and J genes are TRBV29-1 and TRBJ1-3; TRBD1 aligns across 8 bases. The J call could be wrong; TRBJ2-2 is a better fit for the DNA end. Germline assignment: CDR1 SQVTM and CDR2 ANQGSEA. CDR3 length: 14 amino acids. CDR3 sequence reads: CSVDRTGTTGELFF. The CDR3 DNA is TGCAGCGTTGATCGGACAGGGACGACCGGGGAGCTGTTTTTT.

There are a few counts of this clone. This chain connects TRBV5-4 to TRBJ2-1, with TRBD1 matching 10 bases. CDR1 and CDR2 (germline): SGHNT, YYREEE (reference sequence). CDR3 size: 16 residues. Germline trimming cut 5 bases from V and 10 bases from J; bases unmatched to any gene: 15. CDR3 residues: CASRTTPGQGFEEQFF. CDR3 coding DNA: TGTGCCAGCAGAACGACCCCGGGACAGGGGTTTGAAGAGCAGTTCTTC.

This clone was recorded once. The chain uses TRBV15 and TRBJ2-7; the match to TRBD1 covers 8 bases. CDR3 length: 14 residues. The ends lost 5 bases at V and 3 bases at J; junction bases unmatched: 6. Germline V gene sequence: CDR1 LNHNV, CDR2 YYDKDF (reference sequence). CDR3 DNA sequence: TGTGCCACCAGCCTAGAGGACAGGGACTACGAGCAGTACTTC. Its protein product is CATSLEDRDYEQYF. Full variable domain (remainder filled in from reference TRBV15 and TRBJ2-7): DAMVIQNPRYQVTQFGKPVTLSCSQTLNHNVMYWYQQKSSQAPKLLFHYYDKDFNNEADTPDNFQSRRPNTSFCFLDIRSPGLGDTAMYLCATSLEDRDYEQYFGPGTRLTVT.

This clone occurred once. The rearrangement joins TRBV28 to TRBJ2-3; 12 bases line up with TRBD2. The CDR3 covers 17 residues. V shed 2 bases and J 6 bases; nucleotides not matched to a gene: 9. Germline values: CDR1 MDHEN, CDR2 SYDVKM. CDR3 sequence (DNA): TGTGCCAGCAGTTTAGTGACTAGCGGGGGCCTCGGGGATACGCAGTATTTT. Protein: CASSLVTSGGLGDTQYF.

The CDR3 is CASSVVPENSPLHF. The CDR3 DNA reads as TGTGCCAGCAGCGTAGTCCCCGAGAATTCACCCCTCCACTTT. The chain combines TRBV9 with TRBJ1-6; D gene uncertain. V was pared by 0 bases and J by 7 bases, with 8 bases between. CDR1 is SGDLS and CDR2 is YYNGEE in the germline V gene. This CDR3 contains 14 residues.

This clone came up a few times. CDR3 nucleotide sequence: TGTGCGACTCGGGACAGGGGAACAATACGCGAGCAGTACTTC. The encoded protein is CATRDRGTIREQYF. The chain uses TRBV27 and TRBJ2-5, with 10 bases matching TRBD1. The closer fit of TRBJ2-7 to the DNA end suggests the J call may be wrong. Germline CDR1 MNHEY, CDR2 SMNVEV (reference sequence). The CDR3 runs 14 residues.